This is a list of T cell receptor beta chains from one sample in a study of blood T cell repertoires in COVID-19. Generated by immunoSEQ multiplex PCR, the TCRdb table keeps only in-frame clones and is missing some. Of approximately 260,000 clones listed, roughly 83% are singletons. What was sequenced was peripheral blood. The receptors come from a man between 60 and 75 years old who had recovered from COVID-19. Each CDR3 is given with its conserved first and last residue. D genes are given only for firm matches. Expanded clones are given a class, and other clones once, few, many or no size at all.

d_gene: TRBD1
v_gene: TRBV7-8
j_gene: TRBJ2-7
abundance: -
CDR3aa: CASSIRDRGEQYF
CDR3nt: TGTGCCAGCAGCATCCGGGACAGGGGCGAGCAGTACTTC

d_gene: -
v_gene: TRBV5-1
j_gene: TRBJ2-1
abundance: -
CDR3aa: CASSLTSGGTYNEQFF
CDR3nt: TGCGCCAGCAGCTTGACGTCCGGCGGGACCTACAATGAGCAGTTCTTC

d_gene: TRBD2
v_gene: TRBV3-1/TRBV3-2
j_gene: TRBJ2-7
abundance: -
CDR3aa: CASSPRTSGSYEQYF
CDR3nt: TGTGCCAGCAGCCCTAGGACTAGCGGGAGTTACGAGCAGTACTTC

d_gene: TRBD2
v_gene: TRBV6-2/TRBV6-3
j_gene: TRBJ2-3
abundance: -
CDR3aa: CASSSHGGATDTQYF
CDR3nt: TGTGCCAGCAGTTCTCACGGGGGGGCCACAGATACGCAGTATTTT

d_gene: -
v_gene: TRBV29-1
j_gene: TRBJ1-1
abundance: -
CDR3aa: CSVTRVNTEAFF
CDR3nt: TGCAGCGTAACCCGGGTGAACACTGAAGCTTTCTTT

d_gene: TRBD1
v_gene: TRBV5-4
j_gene: TRBJ1-4
abundance: -
CDR3aa: CASSMRQGDEKLFF
CDR3nt: TGTGCCAGCAGTATGCGGCAGGGGGATGAAAAACTGTTTTTT

d_gene: TRBD1
v_gene: TRBV9
j_gene: TRBJ1-6
abundance: once
CDR3aa: CASSEGQLHLSPLHF
CDR3nt: TGTGCCAGCAGCGAGGGACAGCTTCACCTTTCACCCCTCCACTTT

d_gene: TRBD1
v_gene: TRBV5-4
j_gene: TRBJ2-3
abundance: -
CDR3aa: CASSSGQGTDTQYF
CDR3nt: TGTGCCAGCAGCTCGGGACAGGGGACAGATACGCAGTATTTT

d_gene: TRBD2
v_gene: TRBV5-6
j_gene: TRBJ2-7
abundance: -
CDR3aa: CASSLSGTSSYEQYF
CDR3nt: TGTGCCAGCAGCTTAAGCGGGACCAGCTCCTACGAGCAGTACTTC

d_gene: -
v_gene: TRBV3-1/TRBV3-2
j_gene: TRBJ2-7
abundance: -
CDR3aa: CASSQLAYEQYF
CDR3nt: TGTGCCAGCAGCCAACTAGCATACGAGCAGTACTTC

d_gene: -
v_gene: TRBV7-9
j_gene: TRBJ2-7
abundance: few
CDR3aa: CASSHPWRPYSYEQYF
CDR3nt: TGTGCCAGCAGCCACCCCTGGCGGCCATACTCCTACGAGCAGTACTTC

d_gene: TRBD2
v_gene: TRBV10-1
j_gene: TRBJ2-7
abundance: -
CDR3aa: CASSDRTSGIWEQYF
CDR3nt: TGCGCCAGCAGTGACCGGACTAGCGGGATTTGGGAGCAGTACTTC

d_gene: -
v_gene: TRBV6-5
j_gene: TRBJ1-2
abundance: -
CDR3aa: CASSYVGSPNYGYTF
CDR3nt: TGTGCCAGCAGTTACGTTGGCAGTCCTAACTATGGCTACACCTTC

d_gene: TRBD2
v_gene: TRBV19
j_gene: TRBJ2-3
abundance: -
CDR3aa: CASSVASGNTDTQYF
CDR3nt: TGTGCCAGTAGTGTGGCTAGCGGAAACACAGATACGCAGTATTTT

d_gene: -
v_gene: TRBV2
j_gene: TRBJ2-1
abundance: -
CDR3aa: CASSDQAELSEQFF
CDR3nt: TGTGCCAGCAGTGACCAGGCTGAGCTGAGTGAGCAGTTCTTC

d_gene: -
v_gene: TRBV10-2
j_gene: TRBJ1-6
abundance: -
CDR3aa: CASTGGTGGDSPLHF
CDR3nt: TGCGCCAGCACCGGCGGTACAGGCGGGGATTCACCCCTCCACTTT

d_gene: -
v_gene: TRBV9
j_gene: TRBJ1-6
abundance: few
CDR3aa: CASSPMTVGSPLHF
CDR3nt: TGTGCCAGCAGCCCAATGACAGTTGGGTCACCCCTCCACTTT

d_gene: -
v_gene: TRBV6-5
j_gene: TRBJ1-2
abundance: -
CDR3aa: CASGRRDGYTF
CDR3nt: TGTGCCAGCGGGCGGAGGGATGGCTACACCTTC

d_gene: -
v_gene: TRBV7-2
j_gene: TRBJ2-7
abundance: -
CDR3aa: CASSVADYEQYF
CDR3nt: TGTGCCAGCAGCGTCGCGGACTACGAGCAGTACTTC

d_gene: TRBD1
v_gene: TRBV24-1
j_gene: TRBJ2-3
abundance: -
CDR3aa: CATSDTVWTGGPDTQYF
CDR3nt: TGTGCCACCAGTGACACCGTTTGGACAGGAGGCCCAGATACGCAGTATTTT

d_gene: -
v_gene: TRBV6-5
j_gene: TRBJ1-1
abundance: -
CDR3aa: CASSRGPNTEAFF
CDR3nt: TGTGCCAGCAGTCGTGGCCCGAACACTGAAGCTTTCTTT

d_gene: TRBD2
v_gene: TRBV5-1
j_gene: TRBJ2-5
abundance: few
CDR3aa: CASSPRSGGAVETQYF
CDR3nt: TGCGCCAGCAGCCCGCGTAGCGGGGGGGCCGTAGAGACCCAGTACTTC

d_gene: -
v_gene: TRBV6-6
j_gene: TRBJ2-1
abundance: once
CDR3aa: CASSSGSYNEQFF
CDR3nt: TGTGCCAGCAGTTCCGGGTCCTACAATGAGCAGTTCTTC

d_gene: -
v_gene: TRBV7-9
j_gene: TRBJ1-4
abundance: -
CDR3aa: CASSLSGGSEKLFF
CDR3nt: TGTGCCAGCAGCTTATCGGGGGGGAGTGAAAAACTGTTTTTT

d_gene: -
v_gene: TRBV18
j_gene: TRBJ1-3
abundance: -
CDR3aa: CASSPRSGFSGNTIYF
CDR3nt: TGTGCCAGCTCACCACGTTCAGGGTTCTCTGGAAACACCATATATTTT

d_gene: -
v_gene: TRBV7-2
j_gene: TRBJ2-7
abundance: -
CDR3aa: CASSLQGGGFYEQYF
CDR3nt: TGTGCCAGCAGTTTACAGGGCGGTGGGTTCTACGAGCAGTACTTC

d_gene: TRBD1
v_gene: TRBV11-2
j_gene: TRBJ2-7
abundance: -
CDR3aa: CASSLEGTGTYEQYF
CDR3nt: TGTGCCAGCAGCTTAGAAGGGACAGGGACCTACGAGCAGTACTTC

d_gene: TRBD1
v_gene: TRBV30
j_gene: TRBJ1-5
abundance: few
CDR3aa: CAWSRKPGGGNQPQHF
CDR3nt: TGTGCCTGGAGTCGAAAACCAGGGGGCGGCAATCAGCCCCAGCATTTT

d_gene: -
v_gene: TRBV18
j_gene: TRBJ1-5
abundance: -
CDR3aa: CASSPPGSQPQHF
CDR3nt: TGTGCCAGCTCACCGCCAGGGTCCCAGCCCCAGCATTTT

d_gene: -
v_gene: TRBV28
j_gene: TRBJ1-5
abundance: -
CDR3aa: CASSSEPQHF
CDR3nt: TGTGCCAGCAGTTCCGAGCCCCAGCATTTT

d_gene: -
v_gene: TRBV19
j_gene: TRBJ1-2
abundance: -
CDR3aa: CATSVGQYPNYGYTF
CDR3nt: TGTGCCACTTCCGTCGGACAGTATCCTAACTATGGCTACACCTTC

d_gene: TRBD1
v_gene: TRBV7-9
j_gene: TRBJ1-1
abundance: -
CDR3aa: CASRSPARQGKTEAFF
CDR3nt: TGTGCCAGCAGATCTCCCGCCCGACAGGGAAAAACTGAAGCTTTCTTT

d_gene: -
v_gene: TRBV7-2
j_gene: TRBJ1-2
abundance: -
CDR3aa: CASSLVGIMSGYTF
CDR3nt: TGTGCCAGCAGCTTAGTGGGCATTATGAGTGGCTACACCTTC

d_gene: -
v_gene: TRBV2
j_gene: TRBJ2-3
abundance: -
CDR3aa: CASDLQGPDTQYF
CDR3nt: TGTGCCAGCGATTTGCAGGGTCCAGATACGCAGTATTTT

d_gene: -
v_gene: TRBV7-2
j_gene: TRBJ2-3
abundance: -
CDR3aa: CASSLELGTDTQYF
CDR3nt: TGTGCCAGCAGCTTAGAACTAGGCACAGATACGCAGTATTTT

d_gene: TRBD2
v_gene: TRBV19
j_gene: TRBJ2-5
abundance: -
CDR3aa: CASSAQRGPETQYF
CDR3nt: TGTGCCAGTAGTGCACAGCGGGGGCCTGAGACCCAGTACTTC

d_gene: -
v_gene: TRBV30
j_gene: TRBJ2-3
abundance: -
CDR3aa: CAWSGGSTDTQYF
CDR3nt: TGTGCCTGGAGCGGGGGAAGCACAGATACGCAGTATTTT

d_gene: TRBD2
v_gene: TRBV15
j_gene: TRBJ2-7
abundance: -
CDR3aa: CATSRGRGGPSYEQYF
CDR3nt: TGTGCCACCAGCAGAGGGCGGGGGGGCCCCTCCTACGAGCAGTACTTC

d_gene: -
v_gene: TRBV3-1/TRBV3-2
j_gene: TRBJ2-6
abundance: -
CDR3aa: CATGAGAGANVLTF
CDR3nt: TGTGCGACAGGGGCGGGGGCTGGGGCCAACGTCCTGACTTTC

d_gene: TRBD2
v_gene: TRBV7-3
j_gene: TRBJ2-7
abundance: -
CDR3aa: CASSPTGLAGGPSYEQYF
CDR3nt: TGTGCCAGCAGCCCGACCGGACTAGCGGGGGGACCCTCCTACGAGCAGTACTTC

d_gene: TRBD2
v_gene: TRBV6-6
j_gene: TRBJ2-1
abundance: -
CDR3aa: CASRRLAGGDNNEQFF
CDR3nt: TGTGCCAGCAGGCGACTAGCGGGAGGGGACAACAATGAGCAGTTCTTC